This T cell receptor beta chain was sequenced in a study of T-cell reconstitution after alpha-beta-depleted transplantation in children (dated by TCRdb to about 2016). Context from the whole study: Using TCR repertoire profiling, the study quantitatively followed how T-cell immune reconstitution unfolded in children after TCRalphabeta/CD19-depleted allogeneic hematopoietic cell transplantation. Here is what the overall study found, with its caveats: The apparently early alphabetaT-cell count recovery about two months after transplant was reportedly dependent on only several hundred rapidly expanded clones derived from non-depleted graft cells. In some patients, the high TCRbeta diversity seen at day 60 was put down to recipient T cells and intrathymic progenitors that had survived conditioning. Over the following months the frequencies of hyperexpanded clones went down, and after one year T-cell counts and TCRbeta diversity were mostly credited to newly produced T cells.

V ends up 6 bases short and J 3 bases short, with an unmatched junction base count of 22. The CDR3 numbers 20 residues from cysteine through phenylalanine. The DNA shown is the 60-base CDR3, in frame from base 1. The treatment or condition label for this specimen denotes: allogeneic hematopoietic cell transplantation with graft depleted of TCRalphabeta T cells and CD19 B cells. Transplant recipients were children who received TCRalphabeta/CD19-depleted allogeneic hematopoietic cell grafts. This clonotype was seen a few times. Its antigen remains unidentified. Per-base qualities were not stored, and no clone one base away is much larger. The receptor library was made with PCR. The sequencer listed for this sample is Illumina HiSeq 2500. TCR libraries were prepared with molecular barcoding, using unique molecular identifiers to normalize TCRbeta repertoire quantification. The raw public reads went through TCRdb reprocessing: fastp at Q25, MiXCR clone calling, in-frame beta chains kept. Duplicate CDR3 protein sequences are folded into a single record with the most common DNA and genes. The sample table lists about a million distinct CDR3 sequences, roughly 29% of them with a count of one. The top ten clonotypes cover more than 25% of the sample.

Sequencing was performed on PBMCs, mostly from graft donor cells, taken 360 days after TCRalphabeta/CD19-depleted stem cell transplant. The V gene is TRBV12-3 or TRBV12-4 and the J gene is TRBJ2-7, with 11 bases in between that match TRBD2. The receptor was derived from a boy younger than two who had a stem cell transplant for SCID, so the T cells may come from the graft donor. The sequence in DNA is TGTGCCAGCAGCCCAGCTTCGGGACTAGCGGACGCCTGGGGTCTCTACGAGCAGTACTTC. Its coded protein is CASSPASGLADAWGLYEQYF.